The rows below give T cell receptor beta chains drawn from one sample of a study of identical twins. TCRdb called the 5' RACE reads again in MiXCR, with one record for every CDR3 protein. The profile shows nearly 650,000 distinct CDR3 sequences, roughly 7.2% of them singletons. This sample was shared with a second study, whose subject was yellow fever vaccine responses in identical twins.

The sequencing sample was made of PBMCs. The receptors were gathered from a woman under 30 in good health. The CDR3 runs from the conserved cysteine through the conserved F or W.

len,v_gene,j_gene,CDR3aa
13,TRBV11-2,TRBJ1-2,CASSLVEGYGYTF
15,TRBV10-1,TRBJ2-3,CASDLRLAPTDTQYF
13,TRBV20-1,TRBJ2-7,CSARRTGILEQYF
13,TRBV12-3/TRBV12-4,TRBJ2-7,CASTSLPGGGQYF
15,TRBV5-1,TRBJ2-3,CASNYRESSTDTQYF
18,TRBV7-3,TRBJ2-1,CASSSKGRRGSSYNEQFF
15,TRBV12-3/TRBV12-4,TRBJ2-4,CASSLNRVRKNIQYF
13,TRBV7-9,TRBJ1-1,CASSLGGVEGAFF
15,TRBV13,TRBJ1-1,CASSLGGLGYTEAFF
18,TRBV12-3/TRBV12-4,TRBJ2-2,CASSLETIGRRNTGELFF
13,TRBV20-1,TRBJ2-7,CSADTGASYEQYF
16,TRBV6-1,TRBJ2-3,CASSNPRLTITDTQYF
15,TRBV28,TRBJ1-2,CASTYPSGQFYGYTF
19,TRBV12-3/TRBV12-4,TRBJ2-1,CASSLGTSGRMRHGNEQFF
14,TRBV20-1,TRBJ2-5,CSARLTGGRETQYF
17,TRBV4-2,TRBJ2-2,CASSQDSGLANTGELFF
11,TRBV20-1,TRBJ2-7,CSARVTYEQYF
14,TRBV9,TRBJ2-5,CASSADTTQETQYF
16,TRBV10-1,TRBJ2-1,CASTPGLAATYNEQFF
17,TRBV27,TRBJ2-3,CASSPPTGDGFTDTQYF
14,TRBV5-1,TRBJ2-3,CASSPGADIDTQYF
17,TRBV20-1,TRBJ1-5,CSAREAGRGNGNQPQHF
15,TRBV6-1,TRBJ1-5,CATGTGGILNQPQHF
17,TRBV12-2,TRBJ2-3,CASRLARGGSCTDTQYF
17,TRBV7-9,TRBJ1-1,CASSLFWGTGVGTEAFF
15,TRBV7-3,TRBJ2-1,CASSPTPFSYNEQFF
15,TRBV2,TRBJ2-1,CASSGPGRGANEQFF
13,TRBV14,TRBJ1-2,CASSPRSNYGYTF
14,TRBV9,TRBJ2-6,CASRGHSGANVLTF
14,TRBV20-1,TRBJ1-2,CSAGPRGPNYGYTF
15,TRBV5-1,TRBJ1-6,CASSTAGGPNSPLHF
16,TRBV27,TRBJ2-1,CASSLRAGGLSNEQFF
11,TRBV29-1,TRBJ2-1,CSVEPGAEQFF
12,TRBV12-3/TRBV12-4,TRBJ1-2,CASIRQGPGYTF
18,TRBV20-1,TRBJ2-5,CSARSLAGLPIPQETQYF
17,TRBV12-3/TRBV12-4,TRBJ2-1,CASRQYRLDGVYNEQFF
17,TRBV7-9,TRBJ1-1,CASSGKPGEPMNTEAFF
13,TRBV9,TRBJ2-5,CASSVETEETQYF
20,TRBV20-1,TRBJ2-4,CSAEGLAGGTSNLAKNIQYF
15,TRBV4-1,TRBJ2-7,CASSQGGPWGYEQYF
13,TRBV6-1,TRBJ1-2,CASSEGKGFGYTF
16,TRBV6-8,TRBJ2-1,CASSYQGVAWGNEQFF
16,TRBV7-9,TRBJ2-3,CASSPMALPSTDTQYF
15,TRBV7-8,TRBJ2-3,CASSFLLAGSDTQYF
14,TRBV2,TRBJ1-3,CASSVGVAGNTIYF
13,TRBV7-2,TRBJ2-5,CASSLGEAGTQYF
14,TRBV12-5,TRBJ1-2,CASGSQGVSYGYTF
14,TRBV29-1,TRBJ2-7,CSVEGGNSSYEQYF
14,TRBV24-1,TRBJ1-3,CATSDPRRGNTIYF
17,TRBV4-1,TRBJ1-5,CASSRDRVDSGDQPQHF
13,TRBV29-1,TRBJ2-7,CSVTTGQGYEQYF
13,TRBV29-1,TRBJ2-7,CSVRASGRYEQYF
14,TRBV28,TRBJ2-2,CASSLSGPPGELFF
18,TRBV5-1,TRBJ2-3,CASSWGTSGRGGTDTQYF
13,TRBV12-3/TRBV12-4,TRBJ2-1,CASSLSGTGEQFF
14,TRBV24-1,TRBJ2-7,CATSDRGGTNEQYF
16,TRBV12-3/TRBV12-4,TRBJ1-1,CASSSQPRGMNTEAFF
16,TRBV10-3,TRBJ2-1,CAISDPQREGLDEQFF